This T cell receptor (beta chain) is drawn from a study of blood T cell repertoires in COVID-19 (TCRdb year 2020). Some background on the complete study: Samples covering the acute and convalescent phases of COVID-19 were provided by collaborators in the United States, Italy and Spain. Samples came from the ongoing ImmuneRACE study (first 160 participants) plus 1,254 subjects from 6 global collaborators. The material from the prospective study consisted of cDNA or gDNA derived from T cells, B-cell-depleted T cells, or PBMCs. A freely available public database, intended as a resource for researchers studying the immune response to SARS-CoV-2, is where the repertoires were released. The dataset comprised deeply sampled blood TCRbeta repertoires from subjects exposed to, actively infected with, or recovered from COVID-19. Where HLA class I and class II types were available, the types were taken from metadata supplied by the sample provider, not from assay-based typing. The sample metadata nearly always contained a de-identified subject ID, COVID-19 status, age in years and sex.

Broad study findings and their caveats: The amount of clinical and demographic metadata varied by source and participant and was provided uncurated.

Each collaborating institution followed its own protocols to collect whole blood in K2EDTA tubes. For TCRbeta analysis, collaborator samples were shipped as frozen whole blood, as isolated PBMCs, or as DNA extracted from either sample type. In regard to this clone: The target of this receptor is not known. Base-call qualities are not available, and no considerably larger clone is one nucleotide away.

V drops 7 bases and J drops 0 bases, leaving 19 bases in between. Reading from cysteine to phenylalanine, the CDR3 counts 18 amino acids. CDR3 DNA only is kept here, 54 bases in frame from base 1. According to the germline V gene (reference sequence), CDR1 reads LGHDT and CDR2 reads YNNKEL. TCRbeta CDR3 regions were amplified from genomic DNA by means of the immunoSEQ Assay, a bias-controlled multiplex PCR. Per the source publication's procedure: Within the assay, amplification of reference gene primers was used to estimate how many nucleated cells each sample contained. To quantify the absolute abundance of each unique TCRbeta CDR3 rearrangement, sequence reads were collapsed and filtered. For each sample, productive Simpson clonality was calculated as the square root of Simpson's diversity index over productive rearrangements. The table comes from immuneACCESS by way of TCRdb, which keeps in-frame sequences with V and J called. Part of the clones is missing from these tables; in studies checked, under half for an unresolved V gene and the rest for unknown reasons. Clone size and the V and J calls come from that table; the DNA yielded D and trimming. This sample lists under 55,000 clones; under 95% were detected once. Approximately 4% of the sample is taken by the ten largest.

The sequenced sample consisted of peripheral blood. The rearranged chain carries TRBV3-1 (or the pseudogene TRBV3-2) and TRBJ2-6; TRBD2 is possibly the D segment (5 matching bases). This receptor was obtained from a human donor in a cohort sampled during active COVID-19. The DNA sequence follows: TGTGCCAGCACCAAGGGTGGCAGACTAAGCTCTGGGGCCAACGTCCTGACTTTC. It translates as CASTKGGRLSSGANVLTF.